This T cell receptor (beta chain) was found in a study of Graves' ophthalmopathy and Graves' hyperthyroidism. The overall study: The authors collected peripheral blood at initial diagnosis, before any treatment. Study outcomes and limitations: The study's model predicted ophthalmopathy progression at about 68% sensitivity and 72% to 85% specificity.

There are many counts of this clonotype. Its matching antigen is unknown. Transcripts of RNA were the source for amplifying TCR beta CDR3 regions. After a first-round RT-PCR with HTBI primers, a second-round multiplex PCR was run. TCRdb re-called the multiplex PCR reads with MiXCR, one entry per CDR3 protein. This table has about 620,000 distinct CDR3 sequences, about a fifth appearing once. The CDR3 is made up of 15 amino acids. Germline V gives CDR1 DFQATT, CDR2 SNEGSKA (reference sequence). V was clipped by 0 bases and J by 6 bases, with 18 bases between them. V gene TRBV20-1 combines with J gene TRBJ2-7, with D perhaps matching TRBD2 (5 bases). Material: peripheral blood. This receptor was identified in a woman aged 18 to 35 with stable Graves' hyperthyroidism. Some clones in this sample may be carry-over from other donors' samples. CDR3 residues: CSARDSSGSPSEQYF. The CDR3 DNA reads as TGCAGTGCTAGAGACTCGAGTGGGAGTCCCTCCGAGCAGTACTTC.